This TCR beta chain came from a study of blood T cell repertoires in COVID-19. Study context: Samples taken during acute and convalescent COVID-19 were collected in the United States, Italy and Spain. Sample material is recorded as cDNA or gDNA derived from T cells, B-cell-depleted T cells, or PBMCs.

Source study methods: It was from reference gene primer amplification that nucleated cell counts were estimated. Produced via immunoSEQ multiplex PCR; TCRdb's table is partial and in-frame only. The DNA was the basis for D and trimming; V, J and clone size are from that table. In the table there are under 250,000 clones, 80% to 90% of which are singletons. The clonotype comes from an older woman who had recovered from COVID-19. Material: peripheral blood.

DNA of the CDR3: TGTGCCTGGAGTGGGGGAGTTAACTATGGCTACACCTTC. Residues: CAWSGGVNYGYTF. This chain links TRBV30 with TRBJ1-2; no clear D gene. CDR1 and CDR2 from the germline V gene are GTSNPN and SVGIG (reference sequence). The V end lost 1 base, the J end lost 1 base, and 7 bases lay between the germline ends. This CDR3 is built from 13 residues.